A selection of T cell receptor beta chains follows, all from one sample in a study of cytomegalovirus exposure and HLA in healthy donors. The assay was immunoSEQ multiplex PCR, and TCRdb's table has in-frame clones only and misses some. The top ten hold 8% to 9.5% of the sample, which has about 120,000 clones, about 68% seen once. The sequenced material came from PBMCs. Receptors originate from a middle-aged woman in good health and CMV-seropositive. The CDR3 runs from the conserved cysteine through the conserved F or W. The listing skips clone size in some rows; elsewhere it reads once, few, many or a size class.

j_call: TRBJ1-4
v_call: TRBV30
clone_size: .
cdr3_aa: CAWGTTEGDEKLFF

j_call: TRBJ2-7
v_call: TRBV11-2
clone_size: .
cdr3_aa: CASSLERGLRAKPYEQYF

j_call: TRBJ1-4
v_call: TRBV5-1
clone_size: .
cdr3_aa: CASSLGATNEKLFF

j_call: TRBJ1-5
v_call: TRBV7-2
clone_size: .
cdr3_aa: CASSRGGLAGDQPQHF

j_call: TRBJ1-1
v_call: TRBV9
clone_size: once
cdr3_aa: CASNKRGGVNTEAFF

j_call: TRBJ2-7
v_call: TRBV25-1
clone_size: .
cdr3_aa: CASSEKLGQGRNEQYF

j_call: TRBJ2-7
v_call: TRBV7-9
clone_size: .
cdr3_aa: CSSIPATGTYEQYF

j_call: TRBJ1-1
v_call: TRBV6-1
clone_size: few
cdr3_aa: CASSERRRNTEAFF

j_call: TRBJ1-1
v_call: TRBV25-1
clone_size: .
cdr3_aa: CASREGNTEAFF

j_call: TRBJ1-1
v_call: TRBV27
clone_size: few
cdr3_aa: CASSLQGAFTEAFF

j_call: TRBJ1-1
v_call: TRBV2
clone_size: .
cdr3_aa: CASRVGQAFGEAFF

j_call: TRBJ2-3
v_call: TRBV5-1
clone_size: .
cdr3_aa: CASSFGLAGSSSTDTQYF

j_call: TRBJ1-3
v_call: TRBV7-9
clone_size: few
cdr3_aa: CASSSSGTGIISGNTIYF

j_call: TRBJ2-7
v_call: TRBV19
clone_size: .
cdr3_aa: CASSTSGTGGQEQYF

j_call: TRBJ2-1
v_call: TRBV4-3
clone_size: .
cdr3_aa: CASSSPGLAGGEQFF

j_call: TRBJ2-2
v_call: TRBV19
clone_size: .
cdr3_aa: CASSRGQRPGELFF

j_call: TRBJ2-7
v_call: TRBV6-5
clone_size: few
cdr3_aa: CASHGSYEQYF

j_call: TRBJ2-3
v_call: TRBV29-1
clone_size: .
cdr3_aa: CSACCGAGGPDTQYF

j_call: TRBJ1-6
v_call: TRBV6-5
clone_size: .
cdr3_aa: CASRAGGQNSPLHF

j_call: TRBJ1-2
v_call: TRBV5-1
clone_size: .
cdr3_aa: CASSSSTGDYGYTF

j_call: TRBJ2-7
v_call: TRBV5-4
clone_size: .
cdr3_aa: CASSARLAGGSYEQYF

j_call: TRBJ2-1
v_call: TRBV4-3
clone_size: .
cdr3_aa: CASSPRGSRVVEQFF

j_call: TRBJ2-2
v_call: TRBV7-7
clone_size: .
cdr3_aa: CASSPRLARTGELFF

j_call: TRBJ2-7
v_call: TRBV4-1
clone_size: .
cdr3_aa: CASSQGSGASYEQYF

j_call: TRBJ2-2
v_call: TRBV29-1
clone_size: .
cdr3_aa: CSVVGRYTGELFF

j_call: TRBJ1-1
v_call: TRBV6-6
clone_size: .
cdr3_aa: CASRRQGRQTEAFF

j_call: TRBJ2-1
v_call: TRBV5-1
clone_size: .
cdr3_aa: CASSLDWGREQFF

j_call: TRBJ2-1
v_call: TRBV9
clone_size: .
cdr3_aa: CASSVDAGVNNEQFF

j_call: TRBJ2-7
v_call: TRBV9
clone_size: .
cdr3_aa: CASSARGTGDYEQYF

j_call: TRBJ2-1
v_call: TRBV5-1
clone_size: .
cdr3_aa: CASSVGGMNEQFF

j_call: TRBJ1-1
v_call: TRBV7-9
clone_size: .
cdr3_aa: CASRTELNTEAFF

j_call: TRBJ2-7
v_call: TRBV6-5
clone_size: .
cdr3_aa: CASSRHSHYEQYF

j_call: TRBJ2-7
v_call: TRBV7-2
clone_size: .
cdr3_aa: CASSLIASSSYEQYF

j_call: TRBJ2-3
v_call: TRBV6-5
clone_size: .
cdr3_aa: CASSYRGGVAADTQYF

j_call: TRBJ2-7
v_call: TRBV14
clone_size: .
cdr3_aa: CASSQPGLAGHSYEQYF

j_call: TRBJ2-7
v_call: TRBV11-3
clone_size: .
cdr3_aa: CASSLRTGQEQYF

j_call: TRBJ1-1
v_call: TRBV12-5
clone_size: .
cdr3_aa: CASGLTATEAFF

j_call: TRBJ1-6
v_call: TRBV7-2
clone_size: few
cdr3_aa: CASSLYAGTGGASPLHF

j_call: TRBJ1-1
v_call: TRBV5-1
clone_size: few
cdr3_aa: CASSFDRGFAEAFF

j_call: .
v_call: TRBV6-4
clone_size: .
cdr3_aa: CASSDEGQGVYEQYF

j_call: TRBJ2-3
v_call: TRBV7-8
clone_size: .
cdr3_aa: CASSLFPAGVRDTQYF

j_call: TRBJ1-2
v_call: TRBV19
clone_size: .
cdr3_aa: CASSRGGHAYGYTF

j_call: TRBJ2-3
v_call: TRBV7-7
clone_size: .
cdr3_aa: CASSLGRASDTQYF

j_call: TRBJ1-2
v_call: TRBV6-1
clone_size: .
cdr3_aa: CASSEWGQGFGYTF

j_call: TRBJ2-5
v_call: TRBV18
clone_size: .
cdr3_aa: CASSPGDFQETQYF

j_call: TRBJ1-5
v_call: TRBV9
clone_size: .
cdr3_aa: CASSAAGRGNQPQHF

j_call: TRBJ2-6
v_call: TRBV19
clone_size: .
cdr3_aa: CASSIGNSGANVLTF

j_call: TRBJ1-3
v_call: TRBV28
clone_size: .
cdr3_aa: CASSPGGGFSGNTIYF